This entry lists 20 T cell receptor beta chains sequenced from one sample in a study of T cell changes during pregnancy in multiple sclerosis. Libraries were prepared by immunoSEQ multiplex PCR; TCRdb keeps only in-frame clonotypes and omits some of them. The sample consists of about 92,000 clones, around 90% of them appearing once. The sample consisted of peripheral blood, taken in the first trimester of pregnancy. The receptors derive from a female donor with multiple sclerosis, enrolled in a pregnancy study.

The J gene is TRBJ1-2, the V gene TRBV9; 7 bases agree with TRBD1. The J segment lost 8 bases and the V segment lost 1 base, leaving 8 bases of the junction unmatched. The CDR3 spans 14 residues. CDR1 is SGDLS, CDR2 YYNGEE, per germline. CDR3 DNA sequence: TGTGCCAGCAGCGTAACCCAGGGGGTGGGAGGCTACACCTTC. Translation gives CASSVTQGVGGYTF. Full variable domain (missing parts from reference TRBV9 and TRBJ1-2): DSGVTQTPKHLITATGQRVTLRCSPRSGDLSVYWYQQSLDQGLQFLIQYYNGEERAKGNILERFSAQQFPDLHSELNLSSLELGDSALYFCASSVTQGVGGYTFGSGTRLTVV.

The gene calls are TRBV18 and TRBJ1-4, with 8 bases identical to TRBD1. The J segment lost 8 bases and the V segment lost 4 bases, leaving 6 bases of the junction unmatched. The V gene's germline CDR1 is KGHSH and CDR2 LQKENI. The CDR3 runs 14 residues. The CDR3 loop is CASSLGQGGEKLFF. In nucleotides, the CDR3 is TGTGCCAGCTCACTAGGACAGGGAGGAGAAAAACTGTTTTTT.

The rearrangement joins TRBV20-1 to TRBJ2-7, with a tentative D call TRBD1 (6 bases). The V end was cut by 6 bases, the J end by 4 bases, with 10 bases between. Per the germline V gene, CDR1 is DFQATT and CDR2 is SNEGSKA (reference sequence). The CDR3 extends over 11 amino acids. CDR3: CSAAGAYEQYF. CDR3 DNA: TGCAGTGCCGCAGGGGCGTACGAGCAGTACTTC.

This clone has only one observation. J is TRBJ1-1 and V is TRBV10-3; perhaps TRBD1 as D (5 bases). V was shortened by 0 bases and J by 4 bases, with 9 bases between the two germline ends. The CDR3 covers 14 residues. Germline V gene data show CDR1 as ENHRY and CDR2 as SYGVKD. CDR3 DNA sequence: TGTGCCATCAGTGAGTCAGACGGGGGCACTGAAGCTTTCTTT. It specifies CAISESDGGTEAFF.

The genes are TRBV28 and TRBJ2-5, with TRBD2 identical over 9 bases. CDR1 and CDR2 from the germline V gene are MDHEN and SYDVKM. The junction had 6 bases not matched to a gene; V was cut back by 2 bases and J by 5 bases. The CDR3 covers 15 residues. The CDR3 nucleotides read TGTGCCAGCAGTTTAGCGGGACTAGCACAGGAGACCCAGTACTTC. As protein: CASSLAGLAQETQYF.

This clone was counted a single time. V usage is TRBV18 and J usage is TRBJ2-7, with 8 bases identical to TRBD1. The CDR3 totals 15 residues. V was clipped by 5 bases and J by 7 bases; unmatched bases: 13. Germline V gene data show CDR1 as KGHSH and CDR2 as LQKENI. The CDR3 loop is CASSSRTGGEKEQYF. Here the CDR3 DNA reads TGTGCCAGCTCATCCCGAACAGGGGGTGAGAAGGAGCAGTACTTC.

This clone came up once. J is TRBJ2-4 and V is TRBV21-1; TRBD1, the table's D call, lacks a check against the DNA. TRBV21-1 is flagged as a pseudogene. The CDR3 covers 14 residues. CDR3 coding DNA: TGTGCCAGCAGTCACAGGGGGCGAAAAAACATTCAGTACTTC. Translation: CASSHRGRKNIQYF.

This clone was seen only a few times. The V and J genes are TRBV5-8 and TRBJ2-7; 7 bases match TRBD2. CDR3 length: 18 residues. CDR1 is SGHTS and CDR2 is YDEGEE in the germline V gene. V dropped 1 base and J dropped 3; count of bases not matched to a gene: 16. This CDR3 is CASSLLGTLGAGNYEQYF. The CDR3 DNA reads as TGTGCCAGCAGCTTGTTGGGGACCCTGGGAGCGGGAAACTACGAGCAGTACTTC.

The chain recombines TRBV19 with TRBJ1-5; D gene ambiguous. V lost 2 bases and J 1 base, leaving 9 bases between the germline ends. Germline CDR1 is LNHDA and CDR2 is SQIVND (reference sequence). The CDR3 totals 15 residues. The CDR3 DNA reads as TGTGCCAGTAGTATATCGTGGGCAAGCAATCAGCCCCAGCATTTT. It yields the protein CASSISWASNQPQHF.

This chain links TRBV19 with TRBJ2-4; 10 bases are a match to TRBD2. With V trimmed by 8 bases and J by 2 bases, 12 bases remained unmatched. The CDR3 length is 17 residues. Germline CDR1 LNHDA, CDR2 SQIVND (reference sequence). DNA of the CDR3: TGTGCCAGTGGACTCGGGGGGACTAGCGTTACCAAAAACATTCAGTACTTC. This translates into CASGLGGTSVTKNIQYF.

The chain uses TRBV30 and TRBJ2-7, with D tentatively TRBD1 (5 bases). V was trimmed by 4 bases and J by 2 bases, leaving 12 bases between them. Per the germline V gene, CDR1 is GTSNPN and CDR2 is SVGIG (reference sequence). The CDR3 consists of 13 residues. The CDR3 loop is CAWKPDTAYEQYF. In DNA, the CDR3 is TGTGCCTGGAAACCGGACACGGCCTACGAGCAGTACTTC. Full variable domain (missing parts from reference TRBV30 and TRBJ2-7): SQTIHQWPATLVQPVGSPLSLECTVEGTSNPNLYWYRQAAGRGLQLLFYSVGIGQISSEVPQNLSASRPQDRQFILSSKKLLLSDSGFYLCAWKPDTAYEQYFGPGTRLTVT.

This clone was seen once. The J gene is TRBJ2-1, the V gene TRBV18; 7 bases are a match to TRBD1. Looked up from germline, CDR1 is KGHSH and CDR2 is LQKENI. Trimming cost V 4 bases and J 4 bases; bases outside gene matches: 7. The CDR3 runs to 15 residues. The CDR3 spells CASSQGASSYNEQFF. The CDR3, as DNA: TGTGCCAGCTCACAGGGGGCTAGTTCGTACAATGAGCAGTTCTTC. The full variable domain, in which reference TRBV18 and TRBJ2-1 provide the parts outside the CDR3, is NAGVMQNPRHLVRRRGQEARLRCSPMKGHSHVYWYRQLPEEGLKFMVYLQKENIIDESGMPKERFSAEFPKEGPSILRIQQVVRGDSAAYFCASSQGASSYNEQFFGPGTRLTVL.

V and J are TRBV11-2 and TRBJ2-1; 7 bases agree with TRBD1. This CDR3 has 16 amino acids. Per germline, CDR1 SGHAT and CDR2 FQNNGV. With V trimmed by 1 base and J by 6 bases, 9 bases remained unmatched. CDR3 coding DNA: TGTGCCAGCAGCTTAGCAGGGGGAGTCAGGGCCAATGAGCAGTTCTTC. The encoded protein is CASSLAGGVRANEQFF.

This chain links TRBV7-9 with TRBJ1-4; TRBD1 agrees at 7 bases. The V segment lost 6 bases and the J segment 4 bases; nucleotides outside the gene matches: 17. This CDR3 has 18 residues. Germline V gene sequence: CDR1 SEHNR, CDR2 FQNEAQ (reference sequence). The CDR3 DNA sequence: TGTGCCAGCAGTTTAATGAACAGGGGTCTTTCGAGTAATGAAAAACTGTTTTTT. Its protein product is CASSLMNRGLSSNEKLFF.

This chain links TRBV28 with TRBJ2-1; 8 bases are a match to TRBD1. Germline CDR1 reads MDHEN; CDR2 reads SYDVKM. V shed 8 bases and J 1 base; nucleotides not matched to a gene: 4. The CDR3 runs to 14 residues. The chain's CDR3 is CASRWTGSYNEQFF. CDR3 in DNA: TGTGCCAGCCGATGGACAGGGTCCTACAATGAGCAGTTCTTC. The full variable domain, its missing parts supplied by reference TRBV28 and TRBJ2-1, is DVKVTQSSRYLVKRTGEKVFLECVQDMDHENMFWYRQDPGLGLRLIYFSYDVKMKEKGDIPEGYSVSREKKERFSLILESASTNQTSMYLCASRWTGSYNEQFFGPGTRLTVL.

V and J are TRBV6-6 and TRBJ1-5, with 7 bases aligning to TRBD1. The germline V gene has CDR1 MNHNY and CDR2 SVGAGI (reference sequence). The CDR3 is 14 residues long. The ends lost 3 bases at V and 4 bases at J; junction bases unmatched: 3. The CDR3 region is CASSYRQGNQPQHF. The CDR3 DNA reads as TGTGCCAGCAGTTATCGACAGGGTAATCAGCCCCAGCATTTT.

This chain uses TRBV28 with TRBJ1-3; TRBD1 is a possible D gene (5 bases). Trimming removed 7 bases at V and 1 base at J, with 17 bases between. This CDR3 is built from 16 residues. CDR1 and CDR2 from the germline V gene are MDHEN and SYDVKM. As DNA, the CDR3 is TGTGCCAGCAACACCTTCTGGGGGGGGTCTGGAAACACCATATATTTT. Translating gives CASNTFWGGSGNTIYF. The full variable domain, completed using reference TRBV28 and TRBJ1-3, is DVKVTQSSRYLVKRTGEKVFLECVQDMDHENMFWYRQDPGLGLRLIYFSYDVKMKEKGDIPEGYSVSREKKERFSLILESASTNQTSMYLCASNTFWGGSGNTIYFGEGSWLTVV.

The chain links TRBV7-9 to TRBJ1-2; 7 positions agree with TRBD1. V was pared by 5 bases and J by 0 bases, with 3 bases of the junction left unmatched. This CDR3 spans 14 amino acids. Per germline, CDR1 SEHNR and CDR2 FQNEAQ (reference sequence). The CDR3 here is CASSPGTANYGYTF. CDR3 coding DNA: TGTGCCAGCAGCCCCGGGACAGCTAACTATGGCTACACCTTC. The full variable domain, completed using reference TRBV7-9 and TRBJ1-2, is DTGVSQNPRHKITKRGQNVTFRCDPISEHNRLYWYRQTLGQGPEFLTYFQNEAQLEKSRLLSDRFSAERPKGSFSTLEIQRTEQGDSAMYLCASSPGTANYGYTFGSGTRLTVV.

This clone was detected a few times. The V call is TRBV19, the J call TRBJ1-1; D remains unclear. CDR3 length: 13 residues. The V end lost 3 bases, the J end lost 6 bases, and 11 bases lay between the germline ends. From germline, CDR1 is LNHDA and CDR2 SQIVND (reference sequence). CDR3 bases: TGTGCCAGTAGTATTTTAGGGAGGGCTGAAGCTTTCTTT. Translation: CASSILGRAEAFF. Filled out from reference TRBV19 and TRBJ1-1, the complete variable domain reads DGGITQSPKYLFRKEGQNVTLSCEQNLNHDAMYWYRQDPGQGLRLIYYSQIVNDFQKGDIAEGYSVSREKKESFPLTVTSAQKNPTAFYLCASSILGRAEAFFGQGTRLTVV.

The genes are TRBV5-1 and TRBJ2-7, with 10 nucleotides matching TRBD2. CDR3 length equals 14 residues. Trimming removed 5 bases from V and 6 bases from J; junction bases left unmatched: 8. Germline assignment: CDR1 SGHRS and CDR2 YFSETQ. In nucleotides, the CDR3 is TGCGCCAGCAGGAGGACTAGCGGCAGGGGCGAGCAGTACTTC. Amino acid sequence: CASRRTSGRGEQYF.